Given below is one TCR beta chain in context. Its antigen is currently unknown. Trimming shortened V by 5 bases and J by 3 bases, and 8 bases separated the two germline ends. The CDR3 runs to 13 residues. Clones were sequenced by immunoSEQ multiplex PCR, and TCRdb holds only the in-frame ones, with some missing. The profile covers 110,000 or so clones, with around 84% appearing a single time and approximately 15% taken by the ten largest. These data are taken from a study of T cell responses to AZD1222 COVID-19 vaccine. General study findings and limits: Donors were chiefly white British, with a greater number of females, and clonal diversity was perhaps underestimated. Nearly half of spike-specific TCRs reportedly target variant regions that are unmutated in the B.1.351 and B.1.1.7 variants.

This clonotype was obtained from an adult who received the AZD1222 COVID-19 vaccine. The V call is TRBV12-3 or TRBV12-4, the J call TRBJ2-1, with D perhaps TRBD2 (5 bases). The starting material was peripheral blood, obtained 28 days after the second AZD1222 dose. The CDR3 bases are TGTGCCAGCAGTCCCGACTACTACAATGAGCAGTTCTTC. Translated, it gives CASSPDYYNEQFF.